Listed below are T cell receptor beta chains from one sample, sequenced in a study of T cell responses to AZD1222 COVID-19 vaccine. This table comes from immunoSEQ multiplex PCR, and its TCRdb copy is limited to in-frame clones, with some not included. The repertoire holds about 92,000 clones, with approximately 88% as singletons. The material was peripheral blood, obtained on day 0 of AZD1222 vaccination. Receptor source: an adult in good health. CDR3s include the opening cysteine and the closing phenylalanine or tryptophan. A D gene is named only where the DNA matches it firmly. Size tells how often a clone was seen (once, few, many) or the class of an expanded clone, and some rows leave it out.

TRBJ2-7	TRBD2	TRBV28	18	NA	CASSLRRIRDSGRVEQYF	TGTGCCAGCAGTTTAAGGCGAATAAGGGATAGCGGGAGGGTCGAGCAGTACTTC
TRBJ2-7	NA	TRBV7-9	12	few	CASSLVGYEQYF	TGTGCCAGCAGCTTAGTAGGGTACGAGCAGTACTTC
TRBJ1-1	NA	TRBV6-5	14	NA	CASSIRGISTEAFF	TGTGCCAGCAGTATCAGGGGAATAAGCACTGAAGCTTTCTTT
TRBJ2-2	TRBD2	TRBV18	17	NA	CASSPPSGRVNTGELFF	TGTGCCAGCTCACCACCTAGCGGGAGGGTGAACACCGGGGAGCTGTTTTTT
TRBJ2-3	TRBD2	TRBV29-1	13	NA	CSVEASGGDTQYF	TGCAGCGTTGAAGCGTCGGGAGGAGATACGCAGTATTTT
TRBJ1-4	TRBD1	TRBV7-6	14	NA	CASSLGTGSEKLFF	TGTGCCAGCAGCTTAGGGACAGGGAGTGAAAAACTGTTTTTT
TRBJ2-2	TRBD2	TRBV9	17	NA	CASSVTSGSALTGELFF	TGTGCCAGCAGCGTCACTAGCGGGAGTGCTCTCACCGGGGAGCTGTTTTTT
TRBJ2-5	NA	TRBV9	16	NA	CASSPRQGQNQETQYF	TGTGCCAGCAGCCCCAGGCAGGGACAAAACCAAGAGACCCAGTACTTC
TRBJ2-3	TRBD2	TRBV14	16	NA	CASSQLIAGVTDTQYF	TGTGCCAGCAGCCAATTAATAGCGGGAGTCACAGATACGCAGTATTTT
TRBJ2-7	TRBD2	TRBV11-3	15	NA	CASSLGLAGSDEQYF	TGTGCCAGCAGCTTAGGACTAGCGGGATCAGACGAGCAGTACTTC
TRBJ2-7	TRBD2	TRBV3-1/TRBV3-2	15	NA	CASSQISGSLYEQYF	TGTGCCAGCAGCCAAATTAGCGGGAGCCTGTACGAGCAGTACTTC
TRBJ1-2	NA	TRBV9	15	NA	CASSQAKEGSYGYTF	TGTGCCAGCAGCCAGGCTAAGGAGGGTTCATATGGCTACACCTTC
TRBJ2-5	NA	TRBV27	15	NA	CASSLSYQIGETQYF	TGTGCCAGCAGTTTATCGTATCAGATCGGAGAGACCCAGTACTTC
TRBJ2-3	TRBD2	TRBV19	16	NA	CASSIRLAGSTDTQYF	TGTGCCAGTAGTATCCGACTAGCGGGAAGCACAGATACGCAGTATTTT
TRBJ2-2	TRBD1	TRBV5-8	17	once	CASSSQYGTVSTGELFF	TGTGCCAGCAGCTCGCAATATGGGACAGTGAGCACCGGGGAGCTGTTTTTT
TRBJ1-6	NA	TRBV7-3	15	NA	CASSLMTGSNSPLHF	TGTGCCAGCAGCTTAATGACGGGATCTAATTCACCCCTCCACTTT